A selection of T cell receptor beta chains follows, all from one sample in a study of T-cell memory formation after mild COVID-19. TCRdb re-called the 5' RACE reads with MiXCR, one entry per CDR3 protein. The sample comprises over 45,000 distinct CDR3 sequences, roughly 26% of which are singletons, and roughly 47% rests with the top ten. The sample was PBMCs or a T cell subset sorted from them (not recorded which). These receptors all stem from a man aged 18 to 30 who had mild COVID-19 (a few samples of this study predate the infection). Cell type and time point are not known. The CDR3 runs from the conserved cysteine through the conserved F or W. D genes are given only for firm matches. Clone size is given for some rows only: seen once, a few or many times, or a class if the clone is expanded.

TRBJ2-3 . TRBV6-2/TRBV6-3 14 . CASSLPLALDAQYF TGTGCCAGCAGTCTGCCCCTAGCTCTGGATGCGCAGTATTTT
TRBJ1-1 . TRBV6-6 16 . CASSYSLTWEDTEAFF TGTGCCAGCAGTTACTCCTTGACATGGGAGGACACTGAAGCTTTCTTT
TRBJ2-5 . TRBV3-1 13 . CASSRSDQETQYF TGTGCCAGCAGCCGGTCCGACCAAGAGACCCAGTACTTC
TRBJ2-2 . TRBV10-3 17 TRBD1 CAISESWQGALGGELFF TGTGCCATCAGTGAATCCTGGCAGGGGGCGTTAGGTGGGGAGCTGTTTTTT
TRBJ1-4 . TRBV6-5 14 TRBD1 CASRPTGVGEKLFF TGTGCCAGCAGGCCGACAGGGGTTGGTGAAAAACTGTTTTTT
TRBJ2-5 . TRBV12-3/TRBV12-4 13 . CASSEQNQETQYF TGTGCCAGCAGTGAGCAGAACCAAGAGACCCAGTACTTC
TRBJ2-2 many TRBV19 15 TRBD1 CASSIEDRVNGELFF TGTGCCAGTAGTATAGAGGACAGGGTAAACGGGGAGCTGTTTTTT
TRBJ2-5 . TRBV7-2 15 . CASSLYGGRQETQYF TGTGCCAGCAGCTTATACGGGGGCCGCCAAGAGACCCAGTACTTC
TRBJ2-3 . TRBV6-2/TRBV6-3 14 TRBD1 CASSYDRDSDTQYF TGTGCCAGCAGTTACGACAGGGATTCGGATACGCAGTATTTT
TRBJ2-1 few TRBV6-5 15 TRBD1 CASSIRQGVYNEQFF TGTGCCAGCAGTATCCGACAGGGAGTTTACAATGAGCAGTTCTTC
TRBJ1-2 few TRBV20-1 14 . CSARDQERNYGYTF TGCAGTGCTAGAGATCAGGAGCGTAACTATGGCTACACCTTC
TRBJ2-3 . TRBV2 12 . CASDPATDTQYF TGTGCCAGCGACCCGGCAACAGATACGCAGTATTTT
TRBJ2-3 few TRBV4-1 15 . CASSPIQGPEDTQYF TGCGCCAGCAGCCCCATCCAGGGCCCCGAAGATACGCAGTATTTT
TRBJ2-5 . TRBV6-6 15 TRBD2 CASSYSGEGWETQYF TGTGCCAGCAGTTACTCGGGGGAGGGTTGGGAGACCCAGTACTTC
TRBJ2-3 few TRBV4-2 16 . CASSPRVTGGADTQYF TGTGCCAGCAGCCCCCGAGTTACAGGGGGGGCAGATACGCAGTATTTT
TRBJ2-3 . TRBV9 17 TRBD2 CASSVVTSGGAKDTQYF TGTGCCAGCAGCGTAGTGACTAGCGGGGGGGCCAAAGATACGCAGTATTTT
TRBJ2-7 . TRBV6-5 14 . CASSLDGDSYEQYF TGTGCCAGCAGTTTGGACGGAGACTCCTACGAGCAGTACTTC
TRBJ2-3 few TRBV7-2 15 TRBD2 CASSSGTSGTDTQYF TGTGCCAGCAGCTCTGGGACTAGCGGCACAGATACGCAGTATTTT
TRBJ1-6 . TRBV20-1 16 . CSARDLIDWGNSPLHF TGCAGTGCTAGAGATTTGATTGATTGGGGGAATTCACCCCTCCACTTT
TRBJ2-3 many TRBV7-9 12 . CASSLGTDTQYF TGTGCCAGCAGCTTGGGCACAGATACGCAGTATTTT
TRBJ1-1 . TRBV4-1 15 . CASSQEGRPNTEAFF TGCGCCAGCAGCCAAGAGGGCCGCCCTAACACTGAAGCTTTCTTT
TRBJ1-2 . TRBV20-1 14 . CSAREQERNYGYTF TGCAGTGCTAGAGAGCAGGAAAGGAACTATGGCTACACCTTC
TRBJ2-1 few TRBV6-6 15 . CASSSAGSSYNEQFF TGTGCCAGCAGTTCAGCTGGGAGCTCCTACAATGAGCAGTTCTTC
TRBJ2-1 few TRBV7-8 15 . CASSLESVTYNEQFF TGTGCCAGCAGCTTAGAGAGCGTAACCTACAATGAGCAGTTCTTC
TRBJ2-7 . TRBV10-3 15 . CAISESRTTPYEQYF TGTGCCATCAGTGAGTCGAGAACAACCCCCTACGAGCAGTACTTC
TRBJ1-6 few TRBV27 13 . CASSHRLYSPLHF TGTGCCAGCAGCCACAGACTGTATTCACCCCTCCACTTT
TRBJ1-5 . TRBV12-3/TRBV12-4 15 . CASSFGGGSNQPQHF TGTGCCAGCAGTTTCGGGGGTGGAAGCAATCAGCCCCAGCATTTT
TRBJ2-2 . TRBV27 13 . CASSLFRTGELFF TGTGCCAGCAGTTTGTTTCGCACCGGGGAGCTGTTTTTT
TRBJ2-1 . TRBV7-6 14 TRBD2 CASSPRAGGLEYLF TGTGCCAGCAGCCCACGAGCGGGGGGGCTCGAATATCTCTTC
TRBJ2-2 . TRBV6-5 15 TRBD1 CASSYYRGSTGELFF TGTGCCAGCAGTTACTACAGGGGGAGTACCGGGGAGCTGTTTTTT
TRBJ2-1 few TRBV12-3/TRBV12-4 17 TRBD2 CASSLDPRLATHNEQFF TGTGCCAGCAGTTTAGACCCCCGACTAGCGACCCACAATGAGCAGTTCTTC
TRBJ2-5 few TRBV20-1 13 . CSAGASGAETQYF TGCAGTGCGGGGGCTAGTGGGGCCGAGACCCAGTACTTC
TRBJ2-2 . TRBV5-5 15 . CASSLVPGEAGELFF TGTGCCAGCAGCTTGGTACCAGGGGAGGCCGGGGAGCTGTTTTTT
TRBJ1-5 . TRBV27 16 TRBD1 CASSHGTGGGSQPQHF TGTGCCAGCAGTCACGGGACAGGGGGCGGAAGTCAGCCCCAGCATTTT
TRBJ1-1 few TRBV27 12 . CASKGPSPEAFF TGTGCCAGCAAAGGGCCATCTCCTGAAGCTTTCTTT
TRBJ2-6 few TRBV2 16 TRBD1 CAVFGTGLYGANVLTF TGTGCCGTCTTTGGGACAGGGCTTTATGGGGCCAACGTCCTGACTTTC
TRBJ1-1 few TRBV28 15 . CASSSNINRNTEAFF TGTGCCAGCAGTTCAAACATCAACAGAAACACTGAAGCTTTCTTT
TRBJ2-5 few TRBV7-8 16 TRBD2 CASSSLLAGEQETQYF TGTGCCAGCAGCTCTTTACTAGCGGGGGAACAAGAGACCCAGTACTTC
TRBJ2-1 . TRBV6-6 11 . CASRTYNEQFF TGTGCCAGCAGGACCTACAATGAGCAGTTCTTC
TRBJ1-2 . TRBV2 18 TRBD1 CASTRGVAPGQGNDGYTF TGTGCCAGCACCAGAGGGGTGGCACCGGGACAGGGTAATGATGGCTACACCTTC
TRBJ1-2 . TRBV14 14 . CASSHSGQTYGYTF TGTGCCAGCAGCCATTCCGGGCAGACCTATGGCTACACCTTC
TRBJ2-1 . TRBV30 16 . CAWSVRIPPPYNEQFF TGTGCCTGGAGTGTACGTATTCCGCCACCCTACAATGAGCAGTTCTTC
TRBJ2-5 . TRBV9 16 TRBD1 CASSVAGTGAEETQYF TGTGCCAGCAGCGTAGCTGGGACAGGGGCCGAGGAGACCCAGTACTTC
TRBJ2-3 once TRBV7-3 14 . CASSSPAGGDTQYF TGTGCCAGCAGCTCACCCGCCGGTGGAGATACGCAGTATTTT
TRBJ2-1 . TRBV11-2 16 TRBD2 CASSFQGGGPYNEQFF TGTGCCAGCAGCTTTCAAGGCGGGGGGCCGTACAATGAGCAGTTCTTC
TRBJ2-2 . TRBV12-3/TRBV12-4 15 TRBD1 CASSLPGGRAGELFF TGTGCCAGCAGTCTCCCAGGGGGCCGGGCCGGGGAGCTGTTTTTT
TRBJ2-3 few TRBV4-2 12 . CASTGTEDTQYF TGTGCCAGCACAGGGACGGAAGATACGCAGTATTTT